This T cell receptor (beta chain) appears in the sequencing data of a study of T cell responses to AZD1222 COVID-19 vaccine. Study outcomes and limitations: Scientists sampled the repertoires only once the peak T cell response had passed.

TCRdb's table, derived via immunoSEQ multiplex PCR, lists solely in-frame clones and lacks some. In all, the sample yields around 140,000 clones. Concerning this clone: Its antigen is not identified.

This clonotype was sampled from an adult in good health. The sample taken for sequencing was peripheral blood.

CDR3 bases: TGCGCCAGCAGCTTGGTATTCCCCGGGACAGCAGGCGGGGAGCTGTTTTTT. It translates to CASSLVFPGTAGGELFF. The chain combines TRBV5-1 with TRBJ2-2; TRBD1 aligns across 7 bases. Germline lookup yields CDR1 SGHRS and CDR2 YFSETQ. CDR3 length equals 17 residues. V was pared by 0 bases and J by 7 bases, with 12 bases of the junction left unmatched.